Following are 32 T cell receptor beta chains from one sample sequenced in a study of blood T cell repertoires in COVID-19. Method: immunoSEQ multiplex PCR; TCRdb's copy keeps in-frame clones and lacks some. The table lists approximately 250,000 clones, roughly 86% of them singletons. The specimen was peripheral blood. The source is an elderly woman with COVID-19, enrolled during active disease.

The chain is built from TRBV6-2 or TRBV6-3 and TRBJ2-7; 8 bases match TRBD2. The CDR3 consists of 15 residues. Germline V gene sequence: CDR1 MNHEY, CDR2 SVGEGT. J lost 4 bases, V lost 0 bases, and 5 bases had no gene match. The DNA for the CDR3 is TGTGCCAGCAGTTACTCGGGACTAGAAAATTACGAGCAGTACTTC. This encodes CASSYSGLENYEQYF.

The CDR3 coding sequence is TGTGCCAGCAGGAAACAGGGCTTTCGGACAGATACGCAGTATTTT. Its translation is CASRKQGFRTDTQYF. The J gene is TRBJ2-3, the V gene TRBV2, with D possibly being TRBD1 (6 bases). V shed 6 bases and J shed 3 bases, with 16 bases lying between them. The CDR3 spans 15 residues. CDR1 is SNHLY and CDR2 is FYNNEI in the germline V gene.

Turning to this clone: The same CDR3 also results from other DNA sequences found in this sample. This chain joins TRBV19 and TRBJ1-5, with 8 bases lining up with TRBD1. The V segment lost 6 bases and the J segment 5 bases; nucleotides outside the gene matches: 3. In germline, CDR1 is LNHDA, CDR2 SQIVND (reference sequence). This CDR3 contains 13 residues. In DNA, the CDR3 is TGTGCCAGTAGGGACAGGGAAGATCAGCCCCAGCATTTT. It yields the protein CASRDREDQPQHF.

The V call is TRBV9, the J call TRBJ1-2, with no clear D. Trimming left V 3 bases short and J 8 bases short, with 20 bases between. The length of the CDR3 is 15 residues. The germline V gene encodes CDR1 SGDLS and CDR2 YYNGEE. CDR3 bases: TGTGCCAGCAGCGCGGGTGTCACATTACGAGGAGGCTACACCTTC. This translates into CASSAGVTLRGGYTF.

V and J are TRBV29-1 and TRBJ2-2; 8 bases fit TRBD1. Losses at the gene ends were 6 bases for V and 4 bases for J; bases not matched to a gene: 4. There are 13 residues in the CDR3. From germline, CDR1 is SQVTM and CDR2 ANQGSEA. The CDR3 DNA is TGCAGCGTGGCGGGACAGGCCACCGGGGAGCTGTTTTTT. It translates to CSVAGQATGELFF.

The chain is built from TRBV19 and TRBJ1-4; 8 bases map to TRBD1. The CDR3 has 13 residues. The V gene's germline CDR1 is LNHDA and CDR2 SQIVND (reference sequence). J gave up 8 bases and V 9 bases, and 8 bases lay outside the gene matches. Here the CDR3 reads CASSTGVGEKLFF. CDR3 bases: TGTGCCAGCTCGACAGGGGTCGGGGAAAAACTGTTTTTT.

CDR3 residues: CASSQLAGGSGELFF. The CDR3 region has the DNA TGCGCCAGCAGCCAGCTAGCGGGGGGTTCCGGGGAGCTGTTTTTT. V usage is TRBV5-1 and J usage is TRBJ2-2, with TRBD2 identical over 11 bases. The V and J ends lost 4 bases and 6 bases, in that order; junction bases with no gene match: 5. The CDR3 runs 15 residues. Germline-derived CDR1 and CDR2 are SGHRS and YFSETQ.

CDR3 sequence: CASNPGTGSYNEQFF. The CDR3 coding sequence is TGCGCCAGCAACCCCGGGACAGGCTCCTACAATGAGCAGTTCTTC. This chain uses TRBV5-1 with TRBJ2-1; 8 bases align to TRBD1. Trimming at V came to 6 bases and at J to 0 bases, leaving 5 bases not matched to a gene. Germline V gene data show CDR1 as SGHRS and CDR2 as YFSETQ. The CDR3 is made up of 15 amino acids.

The rearrangement joins TRBV7-6 to TRBJ2-5; 9 bases line up with TRBD1. Trimming took 5 bases from V and 5 from J; bases not matched to a gene: 12. Germline CDR1 SGHVS, CDR2 FNYEAQ. This CDR3 region has 16 residues. The CDR3 spells CASSQTAGTGWETQYF. CDR3 in DNA: TGTGCCAGCAGCCAGACCGCGGGGACAGGGTGGGAGACCCAGTACTTC.

The chain combines TRBV10-3 with TRBJ2-5; the match to TRBD1 covers 7 bases. This CDR3 region has 13 residues. Trimming took 10 bases from V and 1 from J; bases not matched to a gene: 6. Germline V gene sequence: CDR1 ENHRY, CDR2 SYGVKD. The CDR3 nucleotides are TGTGCCACCCAGGGACAGCTCCAAGAGACCCAGTACTTC. Amino acids: CATQGQLQETQYF.

The rearrangement links TRBV6-4 to TRBJ2-5, with unresolved D. Trimming pared 5 bases from V and 4 bases from J, leaving 11 bases between. Germline values: CDR1 MRHNA, CDR2 SNTAGT. The CDR3 extends over 13 amino acids. This CDR3 reads CASSNNIGETQYF. CDR3 DNA: TGTGCCAGCAGTAATAACATTGGAGAGACCCAGTACTTC.

J is TRBJ1-1 and V is TRBV29-1; perhaps TRBD1 as D (6 bases). CDR3 length: 14 residues. Deletions cut 6 bases from V and 2 bases from J, with 16 bases between. CDR1 SQVTM and CDR2 ANQGSEA come from the germline V gene. Here the CDR3 reads CSVTGQFHNTEAFF. The CDR3 bases are TGCAGCGTCACAGGACAGTTTCATAACACTGAAGCTTTCTTT.

The chain joins TRBV29-1 to TRBJ2-2; possible D gene TRBD2, 7 bases. CDR1 is SQVTM and CDR2 is ANQGSEA in the germline V gene. The V end lost 5 bases, the J end lost 3 bases, and 16 bases lay between the germline ends. This CDR3 comprises 15 residues. CDR3 sequence: CSVPIGGPDTGELFF. The CDR3 bases are TGCAGCGTTCCTATCGGGGGGCCGGACACCGGGGAGCTGTTTTTT.

The gene calls are TRBV6-2 or TRBV6-3 and TRBJ1-6; 7 bases match TRBD1. Trimming cost V 2 bases and J 9 bases; bases outside gene matches: 7. Germline-derived CDR1 and CDR2 are MNHEY and SVGEGT. The CDR3 totals 15 residues. The chain's CDR3 is CASSYGQVVSSPLHF. The DNA for the CDR3 is TGTGCCAGCAGTTACGGACAGGTAGTGAGTTCACCCCTCCACTTT.

About this clone: The identical CDR3 is also encoded by other nucleotide sequences in the sample. This sequence joins TRBV6-5 and TRBJ1-1; D unresolved. The V end lost 0 bases, the J end lost 1 base, and 6 bases lay between the germline ends. This CDR3 is 14 amino acids long. Germline V gene lookup returns CDR1 MNHEY and CDR2 SVGAGI. The CDR3 region is CASSYSNRNTEAFF. The CDR3 region has the DNA TGTGCCAGCAGTTACTCGAATAGGAACACTGAAGCTTTCTTT.

This chain joins TRBV5-4 and TRBJ1-1, with 9 positions matching TRBD1. J lost 0 bases, V lost 5 bases, and 2 bases had no gene match. This CDR3 has 14 amino acids. Germline V gene lookup returns CDR1 SGHNT and CDR2 YYREEE (reference sequence). The CDR3 bases are TGTGCCAGCAGTACAGGGGGCCTGAACACTGAAGCTTTCTTT. Protein product: CASSTGGLNTEAFF.

The gene calls are TRBV6-5 and TRBJ1-2; tentatively, D is TRBD1 (6 bases). The CDR3 totals 13 residues. The germline V gene has CDR1 MNHEY and CDR2 SVGAGI. Trimming shortened V by 6 bases and J by 4 bases, and 12 bases separated the two germline ends. The CDR3 sequence: CASRTGTIYGYTF. CDR3 DNA sequence: TGTGCCAGCAGAACCGGGACAATCTATGGCTACACCTTC.

This sequence joins TRBV5-1 and TRBJ2-1; TRBD1 is a possible D gene (5 bases). This CDR3 contains 15 residues. V shed 0 bases and J shed 1 base, with 8 bases lying between them. Germline V gene sequence: CDR1 SGHRS, CDR2 YFSETQ. The CDR3 spells CASSLGQPSYNEQFF. DNA of the CDR3: TGCGCCAGCAGCTTGGGACAGCCATCCTACAATGAGCAGTTCTTC.

In this sample, this clone turned up once. The DNA for the CDR3 is TGTGCCAGCAGCGGAGGACAGGGTTCCTATACGCAGTATTTT. Translating gives CASSGGQGSYTQYF. The chain carries TRBV11-2 and TRBJ2-3, with TRBD1 matching over 8 bases. The CDR3 length is 14 residues. Germline CDR1 is SGHAT and CDR2 is FQNNGV. The V and J ends lost 5 bases and 7 bases, in that order; junction bases with no gene match: 8.

This rearrangement joins TRBV6-6 to TRBJ2-1; TRBD1 might be the D (7 bases). This CDR3 is 14 amino acids long. V was pared by 6 bases and J by 1 base, with 10 bases between. Germline assignment: CDR1 MNHNY and CDR2 SVGAGI (reference sequence). Here the CDR3 reads CASREGQSYNEQFF. The DNA for the CDR3 is TGTGCCAGCAGGGAGGGACAGTCCTACAATGAGCAGTTCTTC.

The chain recombines TRBV20-1 with TRBJ1-2; no definite D call. CDR1 is DFQATT, CDR2 SNEGSKA, per germline (reference sequence). Trimming took 3 bases from V and 6 from J, leaving 8 bases between them. The CDR3 is 11 amino acids. DNA of the CDR3: TGCAGTGCTAGTACTCAGGATGGCTACACCTTC. Protein: CSASTQDGYTF.

The chain carries TRBV27 and TRBJ1-2; perhaps TRBD1 as D (5 bases). The V end lost 6 bases, the J end lost 4 bases, and 18 bases lay between the germline ends. CDR1 MNHEY and CDR2 SMNVEV come from the germline V gene (reference sequence). The CDR3 has 15 amino acids. CDR3 sequence: CASRQTGRPLYGYTF. CDR3 DNA sequence: TGTGCCAGCAGGCAAACAGGTCGCCCCCTCTATGGCTACACCTTC.

The chain carries TRBV5-5 and TRBJ2-7; 10 bases map to TRBD1. Looked up from germline, CDR1 is SGHKS and CDR2 is YYEKEE (reference sequence). CDR3 size: 13 residues. Losses at the gene ends were 4 bases for V and 4 bases for J; bases not matched to a gene: 2. DNA for the CDR3: TGTGCCAGCAGCCCGGACAGGGGGTACGAGCAGTACTTC. It yields the protein CASSPDRGYEQYF.

This chain uses TRBV7-2 with TRBJ1-1; a weak D match, TRBD1 (6 bases). CDR1 is SGHTA, CDR2 FQGNSA, per germline. The CDR3 length is 13 residues. V gave up 4 bases and J gave up 3 bases, with 9 bases separating them. The CDR3 coding sequence is TGTGCCAGCAGCTGGGCAGGGGACACTGAAGCTTTCTTT. Residues: CASSWAGDTEAFF.

V and J are TRBV10-3 and TRBJ2-1, with D possibly being TRBD2 (7 bases). V was pared by 10 bases and J by 3 bases, with 19 bases between. This CDR3 has 15 residues. The V gene's germline CDR1 is ENHRY and CDR2 SYGVKD. CDR3 sequence: CATLPGGPDYNEQFF. Here the CDR3 DNA reads TGTGCCACTCTCCCCGGGGGGCCTGACTACAATGAGCAGTTCTTC.

The chain combines TRBV6-5 with TRBJ2-1; D is possibly TRBD2 (6 bases). V shed 3 bases and J shed 9 bases, with 18 bases lying between them. The CDR3 covers 15 residues. Germline V gene lookup returns CDR1 MNHEY and CDR2 SVGAGI. CDR3 in DNA: TGTGCCAGCAGTTATGCACTAGCTTTTGACGGTGAGCAGTTCTTC. Translating gives CASSYALAFDGEQFF.

The chain combines TRBV2 with TRBJ2-7; 10 nucleotides line up with TRBD2. The V and J ends lost 7 bases and 7 bases, in that order; junction bases with no gene match: 7. CDR3 length equals 13 residues. Germline CDR1 reads SNHLY; CDR2 reads FYNNEI. The CDR3 nucleotides are TGTGCCAGCAAAGCGGGGGGGCCGGGAGAGCAGTACGTC. Its translation is CASKAGGPGEQYV.

The chain links TRBV7-2 to TRBJ2-2, with D perhaps matching TRBD2 (5 bases). Germline-derived CDR1 and CDR2 are SGHTA and FQGNSA. The CDR3 is made up of 15 amino acids. V was clipped by 3 bases and J by 1 base, with 9 bases between them. The CDR3 region has the DNA TGTGCCAGCAGCTTGACCGGGGAGAACACCGGGGAGCTGTTTTTT. This translates into CASSLTGENTGELFF.

The chain employs TRBV2 and TRBJ2-2; D possibly corresponds to TRBD1 (5 bases). Trimming removed 6 bases at V and 4 bases at J, with 9 bases between. CDR3 length: 13 residues. The V gene's germline CDR1 is SNHLY and CDR2 FYNNEI. CDR3 protein: CASSRTTTGELFF. The CDR3 region has the DNA TGTGCCAGCAGCCGGACAACCACCGGGGAGCTGTTTTTT.

The J gene is TRBJ2-7, the V gene TRBV6-2 or TRBV6-3; 10 positions agree with TRBD2. With 4 bases clipped from V and 2 bases from J, the junction kept 14 bases outside the gene matches. The CDR3 loop spans 18 amino acids. Germline lookup yields CDR1 MNHEY and CDR2 SVGEGT. In nucleotides, the CDR3 is TGTGCCAGCAGTTCGAGTAGCGGGGGGATAGGTATGACCTACGAGCAGTACTTC. Translated, it gives CASSSSSGGIGMTYEQYF.

V is TRBV6-6 and J is TRBJ1-6; a possible D gene is TRBD1 (5 bases). In germline, CDR1 is MNHNY, CDR2 SVGAGI (reference sequence). Between the trimmed V and J ends, which lost 8 bases and 10 bases, there was a span of 15 bases. The length of the CDR3 is 13 residues. Here the CDR3 DNA reads TGTGCCAGCCTGGCGGGGGGTTGGTCACCCCTCCACTTT. Translated, it gives CASLAGGWSPLHF.

This chain links TRBV27 with TRBJ2-3; TRBD1 aligns across 11 bases. Germline V gene data show CDR1 as MNHEY and CDR2 as SMNVEV (reference sequence). V lost 8 bases, J lost 7 bases, and 11 bases stayed unmatched. This CDR3 has 15 residues. The CDR3 coding sequence is TGTGCCAGCCCCTCGAGGACAGGGGGCATCAATACGCAGTATTTT. It translates to CASPSRTGGINTQYF.